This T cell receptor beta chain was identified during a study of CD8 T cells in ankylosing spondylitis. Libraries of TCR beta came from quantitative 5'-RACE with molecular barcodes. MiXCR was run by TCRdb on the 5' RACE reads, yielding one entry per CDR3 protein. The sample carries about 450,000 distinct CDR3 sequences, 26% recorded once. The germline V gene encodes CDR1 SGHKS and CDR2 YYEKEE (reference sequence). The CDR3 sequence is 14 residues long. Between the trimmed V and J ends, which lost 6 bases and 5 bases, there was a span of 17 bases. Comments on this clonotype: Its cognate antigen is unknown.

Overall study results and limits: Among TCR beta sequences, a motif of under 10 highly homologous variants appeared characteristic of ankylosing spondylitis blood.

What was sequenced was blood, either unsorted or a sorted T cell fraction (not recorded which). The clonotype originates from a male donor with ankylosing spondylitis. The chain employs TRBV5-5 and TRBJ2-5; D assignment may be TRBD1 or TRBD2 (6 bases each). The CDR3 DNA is TGTGCCAGCATCCGACGGGTAGGGGGGGAGACCCAGTACTTC. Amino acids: CASIRRVGGETQYF.